A single sample gave rise to the 17 T cell receptor beta chains below, sequenced in a study of shared clonotypes between healthy human individuals. TCRdb's copy holds only in-frame clones and misses some; the assay was immunoSEQ multiplex PCR. The repertoire holds 520,000 or so clones, more than 65% seen once, with over 10% in the top ten. Sequenced: PBMCs. The source is a woman between 40 and 50 years old in good health. Some clones in this sample may be carry-over from other donors' samples.

The chain has TRBV7-3 and TRBJ2-7, with a possible D match to TRBD2 (5 bases). CDR3 length: 14 residues. The germline V and J ends were trimmed by 1 base and 0 bases, with 7 bases remaining between them. Germline CDR1 SGHTA, CDR2 FQGTGA. In DNA, the CDR3 is TGTGCCAGCAGCTTAAGTGGGAGCTCCTACGAGCAGTACTTC. Residues: CASSLSGSSYEQYF.

This clone came up a few times. The chain recombines TRBV9 with TRBJ2-7; D is possibly TRBD1 or TRBD2 (5 bases each). The CDR3 consists of 15 residues. Deletions cut 1 base from V and 4 bases from J, with 15 bases between. Germline loops: CDR1 SGDLS, CDR2 YYNGEE. The CDR3 DNA reads as TGTGCCAGCAGCGTAAAACCAGGGACGCTGTACGAGCAGTACTTC. Residues: CASSVKPGTLYEQYF.

The chain uses TRBV7-7 and TRBJ2-2; TRBD1 might be the D (6 bases). Trimming cost V 0 bases and J 12 bases, with 14 bases left between them. The CDR3 is 14 amino acids. In germline, CDR1 is SSHAT, CDR2 FNYEAQ (reference sequence). The chain's CDR3 is CASSLAMDSPKLFF. The CDR3 DNA reads TGTGCCAGCAGCTTAGCTATGGACAGTCCTAAGCTGTTTTTT.

The chain couples TRBV11-2 to TRBJ2-3; a possible D gene is TRBD2 (6 bases). V dropped 5 bases and J dropped 2 bases, with 14 bases sitting between them. Germline lookup yields CDR1 SGHAT and CDR2 FQNNGV. The CDR3 is made up of 15 amino acids. The CDR3 DNA is TGTGCCAGCAGCAAACGGGGGTCGGACACAGATACGCAGTATTTT. This encodes CASSKRGSDTDTQYF.

The V and J genes are TRBV6-5 and TRBJ1-5, with 7 positions matching TRBD1. This CDR3 is built from 13 residues. Unmatched junction bases numbered 2, after V lost 4 bases and J lost 5 bases. Germline lookup yields CDR1 MNHEY and CDR2 SVGAGI. In nucleotides, the CDR3 is TGTGCCAGCAGTTGGCAGGGGGATCAGCCCCAGCATTTT. As protein: CASSWQGDQPQHF.

V and J are TRBV28 and TRBJ2-7, with D hard to call. The CDR3 spans 13 residues. Trimming cost V 3 bases and J 2 bases, with 8 bases left between them. CDR1 is MDHEN, CDR2 SYDVKM, per germline. Here the CDR3 reads CASSLVRPYEQYF. CDR3 in DNA: TGTGCCAGCAGTTTGGTTAGACCCTACGAGCAGTACTTC.

The V and J genes are TRBV28 and TRBJ2-7, with TRBD1 matching 10 bases. Germline lookup yields CDR1 MDHEN and CDR2 SYDVKM. V gave up 8 bases and J gave up 7 bases; unmatched junction bases: 11. CDR3 size: 14 residues. CDR3 sequence (DNA): TGTGCCAGCCAGACAGGGGGCATCCAAGTGGAGCAGTACTTC. It codes for CASQTGGIQVEQYF.

The V call is TRBV4-3, the J call TRBJ2-1; 8 bases line up with TRBD1. From germline, CDR1 is LGHNA and CDR2 YSLEER. V lost 4 bases and J lost 8; bases outside the gene matches: 10. This CDR3 has 15 residues. CDR3 loop: CASSLRGQGGYEQFF. The CDR3 nucleotides read TGCGCCAGCAGCCTCAGAGGACAGGGTGGATATGAGCAGTTCTTC.

This clone came up a few times. Different DNA sequences within this sample yield the same CDR3. The CDR3 sequence: CASSPQGTEAFF. Here the CDR3 DNA reads TGTGCCAGCAGCCCGCAGGGGACTGAAGCTTTCTTT. This chain connects TRBV5-4 to TRBJ1-1, with TRBD1 as a possible D gene (6 bases). The CDR3 totals 12 residues. V gave up 4 bases and J gave up 5 bases, with 9 bases separating them. Germline assignment: CDR1 SGHNT and CDR2 YYREEE (reference sequence).

The chain joins TRBV6-4 to TRBJ1-2; 10 nucleotides match TRBD1. CDR1 and CDR2 (germline): MRHNA, SNTAGT. The CDR3 spans 17 residues. The J segment lost 1 base and the V segment lost 2 bases, leaving 7 bases of the junction unmatched. This CDR3 reads CASSDPGTGVGNYGYTF. The CDR3 coding sequence is TGTGCCAGCAGTGACCCAGGGACAGGGGTGGGTAACTATGGCTACACCTTC.

As for this clone: Other DNA sequences from this sample encode an identical CDR3 as well. V gene TRBV5-1 combines with J gene TRBJ2-3; TRBD2 agrees at 12 bases. Per the germline V gene, CDR1 is SGHRS and CDR2 is YFSETQ. The CDR3 has 15 amino acids. V trimming: 3 bases; J trimming: 3 bases; junction bases outside the gene matches: 2. CDR3 nucleotide sequence: TGCGCCAGCAGCTCACTAGCGGGAGGTACAGATACGCAGTATTTT. It translates to CASSSLAGGTDTQYF.

The J gene is TRBJ1-5, the V gene TRBV28; D is ambiguous. Trimming left V 3 bases short and J 1 base short, with 13 bases between. Germline V CDR1 and CDR2: MDHEN, SYDVKM. The CDR3 is 16 amino acids. The chain's CDR3 is CASSFRGGGSNQPQHF. The CDR3 DNA follows: TGTGCCAGCAGTTTTCGGGGTGGTGGAAGCAATCAGCCCCAGCATTTT.

This clone was recorded only once. This rearrangement joins TRBV10-3 to TRBJ2-7; 9 positions agree with TRBD2. The V and J ends lost 11 bases and 3 bases, in that order; junction bases with no gene match: 5. Germline CDR1 ENHRY, CDR2 SYGVKD. CDR3 size: 12 residues. CDR3 protein: CAVMTSGYEQYF. In nucleotides, the CDR3 is TGTGCCGTAATGACTAGCGGCTACGAGCAGTACTTC.

The V gene is TRBV18, the J gene TRBJ1-3, with a weak D call TRBD1 (6 bases). Trimming took off 3 bases at V and 0 bases at J, with 12 bases between the two ends. CDR3 length: 16 residues. CDR1 and CDR2 (germline): KGHSH, LQKENI. CDR3 nucleotides: TGTGCCAGCTCACCTACAGGGACCGGCTCTGGAAACACCATATATTTT. As protein: CASSPTGTGSGNTIYF.

The chain has TRBV5-1 and TRBJ2-7; TRBD2 agrees at 7 bases. Germline loops: CDR1 SGHRS, CDR2 YFSETQ. V lost 1 base to trimming and J lost 3 bases; unmatched junction nucleotides: 7. The CDR3 contains 15 residues. The CDR3 spells CASSLTPGGVYEQYF. DNA of the CDR3: TGCGCCAGCAGCTTGACTCCGGGAGGAGTCTACGAGCAGTACTTC. The variable domain in full, completed from reference TRBV5-1 and TRBJ2-7, reads KAGVTQTPRYLIKTRGQQVTLSCSPISGHRSVSWYQQTPGQGLQFLFEYFSETQRNKGNFPGRFSGRQFSNSRSEMNVSTLELGDSALYLCASSLTPGGVYEQYFGPGTRLTVT.

The rearrangement links TRBV4-3 to TRBJ1-2; D unclear. Looked up from germline, CDR1 is LGHNA and CDR2 is YSLEER. The V and J ends lost 4 bases and 12 bases respectively, with 21 bases between them. The CDR3 is made up of 14 amino acids. The CDR3 protein is CASSPYGNALFNTF. CDR3 in DNA: TGCGCCAGCAGCCCTTACGGGAATGCCCTATTCAACACCTTC.

The chain carries TRBV9 and TRBJ2-2; 7 positions match TRBD2. CDR1 is SGDLS, CDR2 YYNGEE, per germline. This CDR3 contains 14 residues. The J segment lost 3 bases and the V segment lost 5 bases, leaving 4 bases of the junction unmatched. In DNA, the CDR3 is TGTGCCAGCAGGAGTGGGAGGGACACCGGGGAGCTGTTTTTT. Translation: CASRSGRDTGELFF. Full variable domain (remainder filled in from reference TRBV9 and TRBJ2-2): DSGVTQTPKHLITATGQRVTLRCSPRSGDLSVYWYQQSLDQGLQFLIQYYNGEERAKGNILERFSAQQFPDLHSELNLSSLELGDSALYFCASRSGRDTGELFFGEGSRLTVL.